This T cell receptor (beta chain) emerged from a study of cytomegalovirus exposure and HLA in healthy donors. Whole-study results and caveats: A later analysis associated 15,000 or so TCR beta sequences with HLA alleles at a 0.05 false discovery rate.

Researchers ran the PCR with 60 Vbeta and 13 Jbeta primers. TCRdb's table, derived via immunoSEQ multiplex PCR, lists solely in-frame clones and lacks some. The specimen's table records just over 150,000 clones. Healthy individuals who donated bone marrow served as the donors. Trimming took 2 bases from V and 0 from J, leaving 9 bases between them. This CDR3 is 15 amino acids long. Germline assignment: CDR1 SSHAT and CDR2 FNYEAQ (reference sequence). On this clone itself: Its antigen is undetermined.

This clonotype was obtained from a man aged 25 to 40 in good health and CMV-seronegative. Source material: PBMCs. The chain is built from TRBV7-7 and TRBJ2-3; D perhaps matches TRBD1 (5 bases). The CDR3 protein is CASSLTGASTDTQYF. The CDR3 DNA follows: TGTGCCAGCAGCTTAACAGGAGCTAGCACAGATACGCAGTATTTT.